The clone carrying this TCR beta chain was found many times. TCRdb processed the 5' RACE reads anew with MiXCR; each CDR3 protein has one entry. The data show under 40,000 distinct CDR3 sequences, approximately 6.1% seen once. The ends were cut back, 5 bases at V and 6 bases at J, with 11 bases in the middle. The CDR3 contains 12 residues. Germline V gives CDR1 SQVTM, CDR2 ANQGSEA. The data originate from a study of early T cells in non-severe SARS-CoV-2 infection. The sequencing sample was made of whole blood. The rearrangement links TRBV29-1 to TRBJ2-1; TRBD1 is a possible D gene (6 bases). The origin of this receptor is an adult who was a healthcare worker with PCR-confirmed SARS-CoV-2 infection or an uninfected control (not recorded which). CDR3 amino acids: CSVRQGGNEQFF. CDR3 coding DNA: TGCAGCGTTCGGCAAGGGGGCAATGAGCAGTTCTTC.